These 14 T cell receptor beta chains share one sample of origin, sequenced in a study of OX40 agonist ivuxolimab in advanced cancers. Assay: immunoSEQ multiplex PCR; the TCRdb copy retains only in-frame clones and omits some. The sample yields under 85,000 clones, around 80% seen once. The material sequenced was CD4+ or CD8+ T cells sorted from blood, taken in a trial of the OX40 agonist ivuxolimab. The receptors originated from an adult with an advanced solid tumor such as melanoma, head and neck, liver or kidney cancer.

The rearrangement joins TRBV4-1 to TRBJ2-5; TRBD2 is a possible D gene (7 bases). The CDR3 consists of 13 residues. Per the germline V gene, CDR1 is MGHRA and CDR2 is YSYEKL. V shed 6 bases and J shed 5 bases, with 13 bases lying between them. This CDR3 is CASSRGGVETQYF. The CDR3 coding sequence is TGCGCCAGCAGTAGGGGGGGGGTTGAGACCCAGTACTTC.

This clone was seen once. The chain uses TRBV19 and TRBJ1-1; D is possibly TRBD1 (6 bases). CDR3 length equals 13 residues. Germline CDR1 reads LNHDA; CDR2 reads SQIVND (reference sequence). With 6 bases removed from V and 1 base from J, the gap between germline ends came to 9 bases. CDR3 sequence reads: CASSETGNTEAFF. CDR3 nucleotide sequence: TGTGCCAGTAGCGAGACAGGGAACACTGAAGCTTTCTTT.

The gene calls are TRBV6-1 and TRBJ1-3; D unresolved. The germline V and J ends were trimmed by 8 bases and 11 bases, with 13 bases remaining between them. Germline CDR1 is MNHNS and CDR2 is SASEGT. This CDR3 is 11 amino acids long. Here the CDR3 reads CASSAARPIYF. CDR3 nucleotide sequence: TGTGCCAGCTCGGCAGCGCGGCCCATATATTTT.

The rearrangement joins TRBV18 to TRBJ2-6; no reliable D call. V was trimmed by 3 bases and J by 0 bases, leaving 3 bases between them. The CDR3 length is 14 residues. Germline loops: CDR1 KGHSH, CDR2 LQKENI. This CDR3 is CASSPLSGANVLTF. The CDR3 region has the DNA TGTGCCAGCTCACCCCTCTCTGGGGCCAACGTCCTGACTTTC.

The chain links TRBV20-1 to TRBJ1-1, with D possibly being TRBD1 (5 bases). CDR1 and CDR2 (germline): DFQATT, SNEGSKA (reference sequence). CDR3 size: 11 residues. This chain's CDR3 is CKSQANTEAFF. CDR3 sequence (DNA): TGCAAGTCACAGGCGAACACTGAAGCTTTCTTT.

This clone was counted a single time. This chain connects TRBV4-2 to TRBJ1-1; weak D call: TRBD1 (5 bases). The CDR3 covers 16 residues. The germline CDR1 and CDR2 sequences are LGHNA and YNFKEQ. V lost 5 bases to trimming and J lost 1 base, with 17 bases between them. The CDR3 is CASSFSRVGTNTEAFF. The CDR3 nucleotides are TGTGCCAGCAGCTTCTCACGGGTAGGGACGAACACTGAAGCTTTCTTT.

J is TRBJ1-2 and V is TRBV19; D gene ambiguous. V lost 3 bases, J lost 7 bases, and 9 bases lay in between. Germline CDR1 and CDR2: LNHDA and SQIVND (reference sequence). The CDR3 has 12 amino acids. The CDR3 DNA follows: TGTGCCAGTAGTATTGAAGTTTTTGGCTACACCTTC. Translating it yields CASSIEVFGYTF.

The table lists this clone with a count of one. DNA of the CDR3: TGCGCCAGCAGCCCGGGACAATCCCAAGAGACCCAGTACTTC. This gives the protein CASSPGQSQETQYF. The chain combines TRBV10-1 with TRBJ2-5; D is perhaps TRBD1 (6 bases). CDR3 length: 14 amino acids. With 6 bases removed from V and 1 base from J, the gap between germline ends came to 12 bases. Looked up from germline, CDR1 is WNHNN and CDR2 is SYGVQD (reference sequence).

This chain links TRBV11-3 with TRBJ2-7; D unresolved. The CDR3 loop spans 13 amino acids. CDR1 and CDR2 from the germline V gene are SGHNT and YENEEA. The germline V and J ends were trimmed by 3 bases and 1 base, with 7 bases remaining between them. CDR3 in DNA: TGTGCCAGCAGCTTCATCCCTTCCTACGAGCAGTACTTC. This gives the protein CASSFIPSYEQYF.

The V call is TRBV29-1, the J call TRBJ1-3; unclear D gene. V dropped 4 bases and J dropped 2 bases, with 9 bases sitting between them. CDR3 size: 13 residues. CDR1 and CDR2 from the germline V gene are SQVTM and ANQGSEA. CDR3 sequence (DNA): TGCAGCGTTGCCGCGACTGCTGGAAACACCATATATTTT. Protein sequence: CSVAATAGNTIYF.

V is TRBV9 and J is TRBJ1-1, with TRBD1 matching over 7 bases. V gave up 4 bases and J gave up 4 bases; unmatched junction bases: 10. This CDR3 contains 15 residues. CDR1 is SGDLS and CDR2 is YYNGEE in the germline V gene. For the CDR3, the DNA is TGTGCCAGCAGCCCATCCCAGGGACAGTTCACTGAAGCTTTCTTT. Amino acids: CASSPSQGQFTEAFF.

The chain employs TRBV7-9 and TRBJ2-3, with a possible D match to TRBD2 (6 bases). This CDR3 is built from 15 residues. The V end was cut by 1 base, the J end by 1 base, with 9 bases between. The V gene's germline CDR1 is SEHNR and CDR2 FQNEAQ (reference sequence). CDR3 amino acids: CASSLGRAGTDTQYF. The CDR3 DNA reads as TGTGCCAGCAGCTTAGGGAGGGCGGGCACAGATACGCAGTATTTT. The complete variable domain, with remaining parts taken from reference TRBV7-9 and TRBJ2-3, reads DTGVSQNPRHKITKRGQNVTFRCDPISEHNRLYWYRQTLGQGPEFLTYFQNEAQLEKSRLLSDRFSAERPKGSFSTLEIQRTEQGDSAMYLCASSLGRAGTDTQYFGPGTRLTVL.

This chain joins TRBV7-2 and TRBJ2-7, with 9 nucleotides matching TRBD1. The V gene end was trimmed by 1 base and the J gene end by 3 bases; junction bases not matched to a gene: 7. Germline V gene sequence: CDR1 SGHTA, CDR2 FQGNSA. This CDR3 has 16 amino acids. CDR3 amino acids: CASSLDLGTGSYEQYF. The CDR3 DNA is TGTGCCAGCAGCTTAGACCTCGGGACAGGGAGCTACGAGCAGTACTTC.

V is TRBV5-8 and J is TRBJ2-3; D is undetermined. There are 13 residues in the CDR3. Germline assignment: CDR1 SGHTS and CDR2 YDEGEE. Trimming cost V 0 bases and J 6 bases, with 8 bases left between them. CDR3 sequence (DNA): TGTGCCAGCAGCTTGGGAGGCCAGGATACGCAGTATTTT. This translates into CASSLGGQDTQYF.